This is a list of T cell receptor beta chains from one sample in a study of STAT5B mutations in CD4+ large granular lymphocyte leukemia. Clones were sequenced by immunoSEQ multiplex PCR, and TCRdb holds only the in-frame ones, with some missing. Among about 31,000 clones listed, approximately 74% were seen once. The sample consisted of CD4+ T cells from blood buffy coats. The receptors stem from a human donor in good health. CDR3s include the opening cysteine and the closing phenylalanine or tryptophan. The D gene is left open where the match is weak. Size is omitted from some rows. Given values are once, few, many or a class for expanded clones.

>TRBJ1-1|NA|NA|TRBV6-6
CASSSYSDTEAFF
TGTGCCAGCAGTTCCTACAGTGACACTGAAGCTTTCTTT
>TRBJ2-5|NA|NA|TRBV19
CASSIDRDRRAQYF
TGTGCCAGTAGTATAGATCGAGACAGGAGGGCCCAGTACTTC
>TRBJ2-3|NA|NA|TRBV19
CATRPQASTDTQYF
TGTGCCACCAGACCACAAGCCAGCACAGATACGCAGTATTTT
>TRBJ2-7|NA|TRBD1|TRBV29-1
CSVGQGVEQYF
TGCAGCGTTGGACAGGGGGTCGAGCAGTACTTC
>TRBJ2-7|NA|NA|TRBV25-1
CASRISYEQYF
TGTGCCAGCAGGATCTCCTACGAGCAGTACTTC
>TRBJ2-3|NA|TRBD2|TRBV30
CAWSRGLAEDTQYF
TGTGCCTGGAGTCGGGGACTAGCGGAAGATACGCAGTATTTT
>TRBJ1-1|NA|NA|TRBV6-5
CASSYSMGAPTEAFF
TGTGCCAGCAGTTACTCTATGGGGGCGCCCACTGAAGCTTTCTTT
>TRBJ2-3|NA|NA|TRBV28
CASKGGFHTDTQYF
TGTGCCAGCAAAGGCGGTTTTCACACAGATACGCAGTATTTT
>TRBJ2-3|NA|NA|TRBV30
CAWSAGTVTDTQYF
TGTGCCTGGAGTGCCGGGACTGTTACAGATACGCAGTATTTT
>TRBJ2-5|NA|NA|TRBV9
CASSEGQLGTQYF
TGTGCCAGCAGCGAGGGGCAGTTAGGGACCCAGTACTTC
>TRBJ1-1|NA|NA|TRBV5-1
CASSLGENTEAFF
TGCGCCAGCAGCTTGGGGGAAAACACTGAAGCTTTCTTT
>TRBJ1-2|NA|NA|TRBV6-5
CASSYRLSGVSGYTF
TGTGCCAGCAGTTACAGGTTATCAGGGGTGAGCGGCTACACCTTC
>TRBJ1-1|NA|NA|TRBV5-4
CASSLKVGANTEAFF
TGTGCCAGCAGCTTGAAGGTGGGGGCGAACACTGAAGCTTTCTTT
>TRBJ2-1|NA|TRBD2|TRBV7-2
CASSPMTSGRGEQFF
TGTGCCAGCAGCCCAATGACTAGCGGGAGAGGTGAGCAGTTCTTC
>TRBJ1-1|NA|NA|TRBV18
CASSTDRNTEAFF
TGTGCCAGCTCAACCGACAGGAACACTGAAGCTTTCTTT
>TRBJ2-2|few|NA|TRBV5-1
CASSLAVRTNTGELFF
TGCGCCAGCAGCTTGGCGGTGAGAACGAACACCGGGGAGCTGTTTTTT
>TRBJ1-1|few|NA|TRBV27
CASREGGRTEAFF
TGTGCCAGCAGAGAAGGGGGTCGAACTGAAGCTTTCTTT
>TRBJ2-5|NA|NA|TRBV5-1
CASSSGLVTAAAQYF
TGCGCCAGCAGCTCCGGGCTGGTTACGGCCGCGGCCCAGTACTTC
>TRBJ2-1|NA|NA|TRBV15
CATSRETGDNEQFF
TGTGCCACCAGCAGGGAGACAGGAGACAATGAGCAGTTCTTC
>TRBJ2-7|few|NA|TRBV2
CASSRDNYEQYF
TGTGCCAGCAGCAGGGACAACTACGAGCAGTACTTC
>TRBJ2-5|NA|NA|TRBV15
CATSRDRETQYF
TGTGCCACCAGCAGAGACCGAGAGACCCAGTACTTC
>TRBJ1-1|NA|NA|TRBV19
CASRSDQGLGTEAFF
TGTGCCAGTAGGTCGGACCAGGGTTTAGGCACTGAAGCTTTCTTT
>TRBJ2-7|NA|NA|TRBV7-2
CASSTGQFYEQYF
TGTGCCAGCAGCACGGGACAATTCTACGAGCAGTACTTC
>TRBJ2-5|NA|TRBD2|TRBV5-1
CASVSTSGRASGETQYF
TGCGCCAGCGTCTCGACTAGCGGGAGGGCGAGTGGAGAGACCCAGTACTTC
>TRBJ1-1|few|NA|TRBV7-9
CASRVTEAFF
TGTGCCAGCAGAGTCACTGAAGCTTTCTTT
>TRBJ2-3|NA|NA|TRBV23-1
CASSQPGSTDTQYF
TGCGCCAGCAGTCAACCCGGTAGCACAGATACGCAGTATTTT
>TRBJ2-2|NA|NA|TRBV5-1
CASSLSPRALTGELFF
TGCGCCAGCAGCTTGTCTCCCCGAGCCTTGACCGGGGAGCTGTTTTTT
>TRBJ1-3|NA|NA|TRBV5-1
CASSTSSGNTIYF
TGCGCCAGCAGCACCTCGTCGGGAAACACCATATATTTT
>TRBJ1-1|NA|NA|TRBV5-1
CASSSGTENTEAFF
TGCGCCAGCAGTTCCGGGACGGAAAACACTGAAGCTTTCTTT
>TRBJ1-1|NA|NA|TRBV25-1
CASSEYTNGMNTEAFF
TGTGCCAGCAGTGAATATACGAACGGGATGAACACTGAAGCTTTCTTT
>TRBJ2-1|NA|NA|TRBV21-1
CASRASNNEQFF
TGTGCCAGCAGGGCCTCCAACAATGAGCAGTTCTTC
>TRBJ2-1|few|NA|TRBV2
CASRVQVSSYNEQFF
TGTGCCAGCAGAGTTCAGGTGAGCTCCTACAATGAGCAGTTCTTC
>TRBJ1-2|few|NA|TRBV28
CASRRSGTNGYTF
TGTGCCAGCAGACGCAGCGGGACTAATGGCTACACCTTC
>TRBJ1-1|few|NA|TRBV30
CAWKAAGVNTEAFF
TGTGCCTGGAAGGCTGCAGGCGTGAACACTGAAGCTTTCTTT
>TRBJ1-1|NA|NA|TRBV7-8
CASSLEQTNTEAFF
TGTGCCAGCAGCTTAGAGCAGACGAACACTGAAGCTTTCTTT
>TRBJ1-2|NA|NA|TRBV5-1
CASSLDGRLTMGGYTF
TGCGCCAGCAGCTTGGACGGCAGATTAACTATGGGAGGCTACACCTTC
>TRBJ2-3|NA|NA|TRBV19
CASSIEDTDTQYF
TGTGCCAGTAGTATAGAGGACACAGATACGCAGTATTTT
>TRBJ2-3|NA|NA|TRBV14
CASRAGQYTDTQYF
TGTGCCAGCAGAGCGGGACAGTACACAGATACGCAGTATTTT
>TRBJ1-1|NA|NA|TRBV11-3
CASSLQGNTEAFF
TGTGCCAGCAGCTTACAGGGGAACACTGAAGCTTTCTTT
>TRBJ2-7|NA|TRBD2|TRBV19
CASSTSLAGGFYEQYF
TGTGCCAGTAGTACTTCTCTAGCGGGAGGGTTTTACGAGCAGTACTTC
>TRBJ2-2|NA|NA|TRBV28
CASSLGAGVSTGELFF
TGTGCCAGCAGTTTAGGGGCAGGGGTTAGCACCGGGGAGCTGTTTTTT
>TRBJ1-2|NA|TRBD1|TRBV6-1
CASSEETGLFGYTF
TGTGCCAGCAGTGAAGAGACAGGGCTGTTTGGCTACACCTTC
>TRBJ2-3|once|NA|TRBV18
CASSPSLDVAFTDTQYF
TGTGCCAGCTCACCCTCCCTAGACGTGGCATTCACAGATACGCAGTATTTT
>TRBJ1-1|NA|NA|TRBV5-1
CASSLEFLRGANTEAFF
TGCGCCAGCAGCTTGGAGTTCCTAAGGGGTGCGAACACTGAAGCTTTCTTT
>TRBJ2-1|NA|TRBD2|TRBV4-3
CASSQSGRNNEQFF
TGCGCCAGCAGCCAAAGCGGGAGGAACAATGAGCAGTTCTTC
>TRBJ1-4|NA|NA|TRBV12-5
CASGLDGYRGEKLFF
TGTGCTAGTGGTTTGGACGGATACAGAGGAGAAAAACTGTTTTTT
>TRBJ1-1|NA|NA|TRBV7-9
CASSLEGPNTEAFF
TGTGCCAGCAGCTTAGAGGGACCTAACACTGAAGCTTTCTTT
>TRBJ2-1|once|TRBD1|TRBV10-3
CAIGRDRGPNEQFF
TGTGCCATCGGTCGGGACAGGGGCCCAAATGAGCAGTTCTTC
>TRBJ1-1|few|NA|TRBV10-3
CAISGVRGVNTEAFF
TGTGCCATCAGTGGGGTAAGGGGGGTGAACACTGAAGCTTTCTTT
>TRBJ2-5|once|NA|TRBV5-6
CASSLKETQYF
TGTGCCAGCAGCTTGAAAGAGACCCAGTACTTC
>TRBJ2-1|NA|NA|TRBV6-5
CASGLLGNEQFF
TGTGCCAGCGGCCTCTTGGGGAATGAGCAGTTCTTC
>TRBJ1-1|NA|NA|TRBV9
CASSVATGSTSEAFF
TGTGCCAGCAGCGTAGCTACAGGGTCTACCTCTGAAGCTTTCTTT
>TRBJ2-3|NA|TRBD1|TRBV7-6
CASSLAQMGTGADTQYF
TGTGCCAGCAGCTTAGCTCAAATGGGGACAGGGGCAGATACGCAGTATTTT
>TRBJ1-2|once|NA|TRBV21-1
CASTRDRYGYTF
TGTGCCAGCACCCGGGACAGGTATGGCTACACCTTC
>TRBJ2-5|NA|TRBD1|TRBV29-1
CSVRPGQGKETQYF
TGCAGCGTCCGCCCGGGACAGGGTAAAGAGACCCAGTACTTC
>TRBJ2-7|once|TRBD1|TRBV7-9
CASSNDRGTSYEQYF
TGTGCCAGCAGCAACGACAGGGGTACCTCCTACGAGCAGTACTTC
>TRBJ2-2|NA|NA|TRBV5-6
CASRATVRDTGELFF
TGTGCCAGTCGCGCGACCGTAAGGGACACCGGGGAGCTGTTTTTT
>TRBJ2-7|NA|NA|TRBV11-2
CASSFQRSSYEQYF
TGTGCCAGCAGCTTCCAGAGAAGCTCCTACGAGCAGTACTTC
>TRBJ1-1|NA|NA|TRBV29-1
CSVEEGGGNTEAFF
TGCAGCGTTGAAGAAGGAGGAGGCAACACTGAAGCTTTCTTT
>TRBJ2-3|NA|TRBD2|TRBV2
CASSPNLPGTSGRTDTQYF
TGTGCCAGCAGCCCAAACCTTCCCGGGACTAGCGGGAGGACAGATACGCAGTATTTT